This entry lists 23 T cell receptor beta chains sequenced from one sample in a study of blood T cell repertoires in COVID-19. The method was immunoSEQ multiplex PCR; TCRdb's version includes in-frame clones alone and lacks a portion of them. The sample yields more than 300,000 clones, 80% to 90% seen once. Source material: PBMCs or T cells enriched from blood (not recorded which). Every receptor here comes from a woman younger than 30 who had recovered from COVID-19.

The chain couples TRBV28 to TRBJ2-5; 8 nucleotides line up with TRBD1. Germline V gene lookup returns CDR1 MDHEN and CDR2 SYDVKM. This CDR3 comprises 14 residues. J lost 1 base, V lost 3 bases, and 1 base had no gene match. Here the CDR3 reads CASSLDRVQETQYF. The DNA of the CDR3 is TGTGCCAGCAGTTTGGACAGGGTCCAAGAGACCCAGTACTTC. The whole variable domain, remainder taken from reference TRBV28 and TRBJ2-5, is DVKVTQSSRYLVKRTGEKVFLECVQDMDHENMFWYRQDPGLGLRLIYFSYDVKMKEKGDIPEGYSVSREKKERFSLILESASTNQTSMYLCASSLDRVQETQYFGPGTRLLVL.

This sequence joins TRBV2 and TRBJ2-7; TRBD2 might be the D (5 bases). CDR1 SNHLY and CDR2 FYNNEI come from the germline V gene. The CDR3 covers 14 residues. Trimming took off 7 bases at V and 5 bases at J, with 18 bases between the two ends. The chain's CDR3 is CASIFTGLGNEQYF. DNA of the CDR3: TGTGCCAGCATTTTTACGGGGTTGGGAAACGAGCAGTACTTC.

The J gene is TRBJ1-3, the V gene TRBV25-1; no definite D call. Trimming left V 2 bases short and J 11 bases short, with 10 bases between. CDR1 is MGHDK, CDR2 SYGVNS, per germline. The CDR3 length is 12 residues. CDR3 residues: CASSEAVEAIYF. CDR3 DNA: TGTGCCAGCAGTGAAGCGGTGGAGGCCATATATTTT.

The V and J genes are TRBV6-4 and TRBJ2-2, with a weak D call TRBD2 (6 bases). Trimming cost V 6 bases and J 5 bases, with 10 bases left between them. Germline V gene data show CDR1 as MRHNA and CDR2 as SNTAGT. This CDR3 is 13 amino acids long. The CDR3 here is CASRAGTTGELFF. The CDR3 DNA follows: TGTGCCAGCAGAGCAGGGACTACCGGGGAGCTGTTTTTT.

This clone has a handful of counts. The chain has TRBV5-1 and TRBJ2-2; D possibly corresponds to TRBD1 (6 bases). The germline V and J ends were trimmed by 6 bases and 0 bases, with 15 bases remaining between them. Per the germline V gene, CDR1 is SGHRS and CDR2 is YFSETQ. The CDR3 loop spans 16 amino acids. CDR3 DNA sequence: TGCGCCAGCAACCAACAGGGCTACTCGAACACCGGGGAGCTGTTTTTT. It is translated as CASNQQGYSNTGELFF.

This chain joins TRBV5-6 and TRBJ2-2, with TRBD1 matching over 11 bases. CDR3 length equals 15 residues. V dropped 5 bases and J dropped 6; count of bases not matched to a gene: 6. Germline lookup yields CDR1 SGHDT and CDR2 YYEEEE. CDR3 region: CASRMDRGPSGELFF. In DNA form, the CDR3 reads TGTGCCAGCAGGATGGACAGGGGGCCATCCGGGGAGCTGTTTTTT.

The rearrangement links TRBV2 to TRBJ1-1; 11 bases line up with TRBD1. CDR3 length: 15 residues. Germline CDR1 reads SNHLY; CDR2 reads FYNNEI. V lost 5 bases to trimming and J lost 5 bases; unmatched junction nucleotides: 7. CDR3 loop: CASSRGQGALTEAFF. The CDR3 DNA reads TGTGCCAGCAGTCGTGGACAGGGGGCACTGACTGAAGCTTTCTTT.

The sample holds a few counts of this clone. This chain links TRBV5-1 with TRBJ2-2, with 9 bases matching TRBD2. J lost 3 bases, V lost 2 bases, and 5 bases had no gene match. CDR3 length: 16 residues. In germline, CDR1 is SGHRS, CDR2 YFSETQ. The CDR3 region has the DNA TGCGCCAGCAGCTTAGTAGCGGGAGAGGACACCGGGGAGCTGTTTTTT. Translating gives CASSLVAGEDTGELFF.

This clone was picked up a small number of times. This chain connects TRBV27 to TRBJ2-2, with D unclear. CDR3 length: 17 residues. V lost 2 bases to trimming and J lost 0 bases, with 13 bases between them. CDR1 and CDR2 (germline): MNHEY, SMNVEV (reference sequence). CDR3 sequence reads: CASSLTRVRPNTGELFF. For the CDR3, the DNA is TGTGCCAGCAGTTTAACCCGGGTCCGTCCGAACACCGGGGAGCTGTTTTTT.

This clone was detected a few times. This chain links TRBV19 with TRBJ2-7, with 9 bases that match TRBD1. The CDR3 is made up of 14 amino acids. Looked up from germline, CDR1 is LNHDA and CDR2 is SQIVND (reference sequence). Unmatched junction bases numbered 8, after V lost 7 bases and J lost 4 bases. The CDR3 spells CASKPGQGLYEQYF. The CDR3, as DNA: TGTGCCAGTAAACCGGGACAGGGTCTTTACGAGCAGTACTTC.

This rearrangement joins TRBV2 to TRBJ1-1; 8 nucleotides match TRBD1. Losses at the gene ends were 6 bases for V and 5 bases for J; bases not matched to a gene: 2. The CDR3 covers 12 residues. Germline CDR1 is SNHLY and CDR2 is FYNNEI. CDR3 DNA sequence: TGTGCCAGCAGAGGACAGGGAACTGAAGCTTTCTTT. Translated: CASRGQGTEAFF.

The chain combines TRBV5-1 with TRBJ1-4, with 7 bases lining up with TRBD1. Germline assignment: CDR1 SGHRS and CDR2 YFSETQ. The CDR3 loop spans 16 amino acids. V gave up 3 bases and J gave up 3 bases; unmatched junction bases: 8. The CDR3 region has the DNA TGCGCCAGCAGCTCCACCACAGGGGTGCCTAATGAAAAACTGTTTTTT. Encoded protein: CASSSTTGVPNEKLFF.

The sample holds a few counts of this clone. The V and J genes are TRBV3-1 (or the pseudogene TRBV3-2) and TRBJ2-3, with D perhaps TRBD1 (6 bases). The CDR3 has 14 amino acids. CDR1 and CDR2 from the germline V gene are LGHDT and YNNKEL (reference sequence). Trimming left V 3 bases short and J 1 base short, with 8 bases between. The chain's CDR3 is CASSHRQGTDTQYF. The DNA for the CDR3 is TGTGCCAGCAGCCATCGACAGGGCACAGATACGCAGTATTTT.

V is TRBV11-2 and J is TRBJ2-5; TRBD1 aligns across 7 bases. The CDR3 has 13 residues. Germline V gives CDR1 SGHAT, CDR2 FQNNGV. V dropped 5 bases and J dropped 0; count of bases not matched to a gene: 0. The CDR3 region is CASSQGDQETQYF. The CDR3, as DNA: TGTGCCAGCAGCCAGGGGGACCAAGAGACCCAGTACTTC.

This clone appeared once. This chain joins TRBV15 and TRBJ2-3; D is unclear. V lost 0 bases and J 1 base, leaving 5 bases between the germline ends. Germline V gene data show CDR1 as LNHNV and CDR2 as YYDKDF (reference sequence). The length of the CDR3 is 14 residues. Here the CDR3 DNA reads TGTGCCACCAGCAGAGATCTCGGCACAGATACGCAGTATTTT. Protein product: CATSRDLGTDTQYF.

In this sample, this clone turned up a few times. The V and J genes are TRBV7-8 and TRBJ1-5; TRBD1 aligns across 11 bases. After removal of 0 bases from V and 4 bases from J, the junction contained 2 bases not matched to a gene. Germline V lookup: CDR1 SGHVS, CDR2 FQNEAQ. The CDR3 extends over 16 amino acids. In DNA form, the CDR3 reads TGTGCCAGCAGCTTAGCAGGGGACAGGGGGAATCAGCCCCAGCATTTT. Translating gives CASSLAGDRGNQPQHF.

The CDR3 DNA reads as TGCGCCAGCAGCCTAAGCACTAGCGGGGCCCCCCGGTTCTTC. Amino acid sequence: CASSLSTSGAPRFF. The chain is built from TRBV5-1 and TRBJ2-1, with 10 bases identical to TRBD2. Germline V gene sequence: CDR1 SGHRS, CDR2 YFSETQ. The ends lost 4 bases at V and 15 bases at J; junction bases unmatched: 13. This CDR3 comprises 14 residues.

The chain uses TRBV10-1 and TRBJ1-6; 7 positions match TRBD1. Germline CDR1 WNHNN, CDR2 SYGVQD (reference sequence). CDR3 size: 12 residues. Trimming removed 9 bases from V and 7 bases from J; junction bases left unmatched: 3. The CDR3 is CASGQVNSPLHF. The CDR3 coding sequence is TGCGCCAGTGGACAGGTCAATTCACCCCTCCACTTT.

The CDR3 DNA reads as TGTGCCAGCAGCTCCGGACAGCGAGCACCCACTGAAGCTTTCTTT. Translating it yields CASSSGQRAPTEAFF. This sequence joins TRBV7-8 and TRBJ1-1; TRBD1 is a possible D gene (6 bases). The germline V gene encodes CDR1 SGHVS and CDR2 FQNEAQ. The CDR3 sequence is 15 residues long. The ends were cut back, 4 bases at V and 4 bases at J, with 16 bases in the middle.

The J gene is TRBJ2-5, the V gene TRBV5-1, with TRBD1 matching 11 bases. Germline CDR1 SGHRS, CDR2 YFSETQ. The CDR3 has 13 residues. Germline trimming cut 7 bases from V and 5 bases from J; bases unmatched to any gene: 4. The CDR3 sequence is CASGTGGGETQYF. CDR3 coding DNA: TGCGCCAGCGGGACAGGGGGTGGTGAGACCCAGTACTTC.

V is TRBV6-5 and J is TRBJ1-1; D may be TRBD1 (5 bases). V lost 10 bases to trimming and J lost 4 bases, with 19 bases between them. Germline V gene sequence: CDR1 MNHEY, CDR2 SVGAGI. The CDR3 is made up of 14 amino acids. Here the CDR3 reads CATGLGGGSTEAFF. CDR3 in DNA: TGTGCCACCGGTCTGGGGGGGGGAAGCACTGAAGCTTTCTTT.

The chain employs TRBV5-1 and TRBJ1-3; no definite D call. V lost 1 base and J lost 2, with 10 bases in between. The CDR3 covers 15 residues. Germline lookup yields CDR1 SGHRS and CDR2 YFSETQ. CDR3 in DNA: TGCGCCAGCAGCTTGCTGAGTACGACTGGAAACACCATATATTTT. This codes for CASSLLSTTGNTIYF.

This chain joins TRBV30 and TRBJ1-5; no definite D call. Per germline, CDR1 GTSNPN and CDR2 SVGIG (reference sequence). The CDR3 contains 14 residues. The V and J ends lost 2 bases and 0 bases respectively, with 8 bases between them. This CDR3 is CAWSLLISNQPQHF. The CDR3 coding sequence is TGTGCCTGGAGTTTACTTATTAGCAATCAGCCCCAGCATTTT.